The 27 T cell receptor beta chains presented below share a single source sample, sequenced in a study of T-cell memory formation after mild COVID-19. In TCRdb, the 5' RACE reads were re-called with MiXCR into one record per CDR3 protein. The data contain 65,000 to 90,000 distinct CDR3 sequences, roughly 14% of them singletons. Sequenced sample: PBMCs or a T cell subset sorted from them (not recorded which). The receptors come from an adult woman who had mild COVID-19 (a few samples of this study predate the infection). Cell type and time point are not known.

This clonotype was detected a few times. The chain links TRBV19 to TRBJ1-5, with 8 nucleotides matching TRBD1. V lost 3 bases and J lost 7; bases outside the gene matches: 8. Looked up from germline, CDR1 is LNHDA and CDR2 is SQIVND (reference sequence). The CDR3 consists of 15 residues. This CDR3 is CASSMAQGGNQPQHF. In DNA, the CDR3 is TGTGCCAGTAGTATGGCACAGGGGGGTAACCAGCCCCAGCATTTT.

The chain couples TRBV27 to TRBJ2-3; D is ambiguous. The CDR3 is made up of 13 amino acids. V dropped 7 bases and J dropped 8 bases, with 16 bases sitting between them. Per germline, CDR1 MNHEY and CDR2 SMNVEV (reference sequence). The DNA of the CDR3 is TGTGCCAGCACCCCCTTGGTACGCGGTACGCAGTATTTT. The encoded protein is CASTPLVRGTQYF.

The chain uses TRBV4-2 and TRBJ1-1; D not resolved. Trimming shortened V by 0 bases and J by 0 bases, and 8 bases separated the two germline ends. CDR3 size: 15 residues. Germline loops: CDR1 LGHNA, CDR2 YNFKEQ. The CDR3 nucleotides read TGTGCCAGCAGCCAAGATGAGGACCTGAACACTGAAGCTTTCTTT. It codes for CASSQDEDLNTEAFF.

This clonotype appeared a few times. The rearrangement links TRBV9 to TRBJ2-7; 11 bases fit TRBD1. With 4 bases clipped from V and 5 bases from J, the junction kept 5 bases outside the gene matches. The germline gives CDR1 SGDLS, CDR2 YYNGEE. This CDR3 has 14 amino acids. As DNA, the CDR3 is TGTGCCAGCAGCCCATGGACAGGGGGCAACGAGCAGTACTTC. Translating gives CASSPWTGGNEQYF.

The chain combines TRBV28 with TRBJ2-1; no clear D. Trimming took off 6 bases at V and 7 bases at J, with 25 bases between the two ends. The CDR3 is made up of 17 amino acids. From germline, CDR1 is MDHEN and CDR2 SYDVKM. In nucleotides, the CDR3 is TGTGCCAGCAGCCCAAGACTTGGTGACTCCGTTTGGAATGAGCAGTTCTTC. Translation gives CASSPRLGDSVWNEQFF.

The table lists this clonotype with a few counts. The rearrangement joins TRBV20-1 to TRBJ2-3; possibly TRBD1 or TRBD2 for D (5 bases each). The CDR3 length is 14 residues. The V end was cut by 5 bases, the J end by 1 base, with 13 bases between. CDR1 and CDR2 from the germline V gene are DFQATT and SNEGSKA (reference sequence). The CDR3 loop reads CSAFLRDRTDTQYF. CDR3 nucleotide sequence: TGCAGTGCTTTTCTACGGGACCGCACAGATACGCAGTATTTT.

Only a few counts were recorded for this clonotype. J is TRBJ2-1 and V is TRBV11-2; TRBD2 aligns across 8 bases. Germline CDR1 SGHAT, CDR2 FQNNGV. The CDR3 loop spans 15 amino acids. V lost 4 bases and J lost 9; bases outside the gene matches: 11. In DNA, the CDR3 is TGTGCCAGCAGCTCGGTCCCGGGACTAGATCCTGAGCAGTTCTTC. Its protein product is CASSSVPGLDPEQFF.

The chain links TRBV4-1 to TRBJ2-1; TRBD1 agrees at 8 bases. The junction had 6 bases not matched to a gene; V was cut back by 0 bases and J by 8 bases. There are 15 residues in the CDR3. Per germline, CDR1 MGHRA and CDR2 YSYEKL. CDR3 nucleotide sequence: TGCGCCAGCAGCCAAGATCAGGCAGGGGGCTATGAGCAGTTCTTC. This translates into CASSQDQAGGYEQFF.

This clonotype was picked up a small number of times. The chain joins TRBV27 to TRBJ2-5, with 12 positions matching TRBD2. Trimming took 5 bases from V and 3 from J; bases not matched to a gene: 4. Germline CDR1 is MNHEY and CDR2 is SMNVEV (reference sequence). The CDR3 sequence is 15 residues long. The chain's CDR3 is CASSPRLAGEETQYF. CDR3 DNA sequence: TGTGCCAGCAGTCCTCGACTAGCGGGGGAAGAGACCCAGTACTTC.

The V call is TRBV15, the J call TRBJ1-5; D is undetermined. Trimming pared 2 bases from V and 5 bases from J, leaving 16 bases between. The germline CDR1 and CDR2 sequences are LNHNV and YYDKDF (reference sequence). The CDR3 length is 16 residues. CDR3 sequence: CATSRQNPGSYQPQHF. DNA of the CDR3: TGTGCCACCAGCAGACAAAACCCCGGCTCGTATCAGCCCCAGCATTTT. Together with reference TRBV15 and TRBJ1-5, the CDR3 gives the full variable domain: DAMVIQNPRYQVTQFGKPVTLSCSQTLNHNVMYWYQQKSSQAPKLLFHYYDKDFNNEADTPDNFQSRRPNTSFCFLDIRSPGLGDTAMYLCATSRQNPGSYQPQHFGDGTRLSIL.

This clonotype has just a few counts. This sequence joins TRBV28 and TRBJ2-2; the D gene is possibly TRBD2 (5 bases). CDR3 length: 16 residues. From germline, CDR1 is MDHEN and CDR2 SYDVKM. Trimming took 5 bases from V and 1 from J, leaving 14 bases between them. The CDR3 nucleotides read TGTGCCAGCAGTCTAGAGCGGCTATTGAACACCGGGGAGCTGTTTTTT. Translation gives CASSLERLLNTGELFF.

The chain links TRBV9 to TRBJ2-7; perhaps D is TRBD1 or TRBD2 (5 bases each). This CDR3 has 13 amino acids. V shed 2 bases and J shed 7 bases, with 13 bases lying between them. Per the germline V gene, CDR1 is SGDLS and CDR2 is YYNGEE. This CDR3 is CASSVVLRGEQYF. The CDR3 bases are TGTGCCAGCAGCGTCGTCTTGAGGGGTGAGCAGTACTTC.

This clonotype was seen more than once but under ten times. The genes are TRBV6-2 or TRBV6-3 and TRBJ2-7; D ambiguous. V shed 0 bases and J shed 6 bases, with 3 bases lying between them. This CDR3 has 11 amino acids. Germline V CDR1 and CDR2: MNHEY, SVGEGT. This chain's CDR3 is CASSYSAEQYF. The CDR3 DNA follows: TGTGCCAGCAGTTACTCCGCCGAGCAGTACTTC.

In DNA, the CDR3 is TGTGCCAGCAGTGTTTCCAGGGCGGATAGGAACACTGAAGCTTTCTTT. It encodes CASSVSRADRNTEAFF. The chain recombines TRBV6-6 with TRBJ1-1; D is possibly TRBD1 (5 bases). The CDR3 loop spans 16 amino acids. V was trimmed by 5 bases and J by 1 base, leaving 17 bases between them. The germline V gene encodes CDR1 MNHNY and CDR2 SVGAGI (reference sequence).

A word on this clonotype: Compared with germline, one end of the junction differs, possibly owing to a read error. J is TRBJ2-2 and V is TRBV7-8; 9 bases map to TRBD1. Germline-derived CDR1 and CDR2 are SGHVS and FQNEAQ. The CDR3 loop spans 17 amino acids. This chain's CDR3 is CASSFPGTGSFTWELFF. DNA of the CDR3: TGTGCCAGCAGCTTTCCCGGGACAGGGAGCTTCACCTGGGAGCTGTTTTTT.

This clonotype was recorded many times. The chain is built from TRBV20-1 and TRBJ2-7; 10 nucleotides agree with TRBD2. CDR3 length: 13 amino acids. Germline CDR1 is DFQATT and CDR2 is SNEGSKA (reference sequence). V shed 6 bases and J 7 bases; nucleotides not matched to a gene: 9. The CDR3 sequence: CSASGTSEREQYF. The DNA for the CDR3 is TGCAGTGCATCCGGGACTAGCGAGCGGGAGCAGTACTTC.

This clonotype was seen many times. The V gene is TRBV9, the J gene TRBJ2-3, with 13 bases lining up with TRBD2. The CDR3 totals 19 residues. Per the germline V gene, CDR1 is SGDLS and CDR2 is YYNGEE. The junction had 12 bases not matched to a gene; V was cut back by 0 bases and J by 5 bases. The CDR3 region is CASSVEGGGLAGDLDTQYF. Written as DNA, the CDR3 is TGTGCCAGCAGCGTAGAGGGAGGAGGACTAGCGGGGGATCTAGATACGCAGTATTTT.

The chain recombines TRBV5-1 with TRBJ1-2, with D hard to call. Germline lookup yields CDR1 SGHRS and CDR2 YFSETQ. This CDR3 is 15 amino acids long. V lost 0 bases to trimming and J lost 2 bases, with 11 bases between them. The CDR3 DNA is TGCGCCAGCAGCTTGGTTGGGGTAGGGAACTATGGCTACACCTTC. Protein product: CASSLVGVGNYGYTF.

J is TRBJ1-2 and V is TRBV7-8, with D possibly TRBD1 on 6 matching bases. The CDR3 consists of 14 residues. Trimming stripped 4 bases from V and 7 bases from J, with 16 bases between. The germline V gene has CDR1 SGHVS and CDR2 FQNEAQ. CDR3 nucleotides: TGTGCCAGCAGCTCCCTACAGGGCTTCTCTGGCTACACCTTC. It encodes CASSSLQGFSGYTF.

This chain links TRBV25-1 with TRBJ1-1; D gene uncertain. Germline V gene data show CDR1 as MGHDK and CDR2 as SYGVNS. The ends were cut back, 0 bases at V and 3 bases at J, with 8 bases in the middle. This CDR3 contains 14 residues. The CDR3 DNA follows: TGTGCCAGCAGTGAATATCGCCAGGACACTGAAGCTTTCTTT. Translation: CASSEYRQDTEAFF. The full variable domain, completed using reference TRBV25-1 and TRBJ1-1, is EADIYQTPRYLVIGTGKKITLECSQTMGHDKMYWYQQDPGMELHLIHYSYGVNSTEKGDLSSESTVSRIRTEHFPLTLESARPSHTSQYLCASSEYRQDTEAFFGQGTRLTVV.

This sequence joins TRBV7-9 and TRBJ2-2; possible D gene TRBD1, 6 bases. Per germline, CDR1 SEHNR and CDR2 FQNEAQ (reference sequence). Trimming removed 10 bases from V and 0 bases from J, with 21 bases in between. The CDR3 runs 17 residues. The DNA of the CDR3 is TGTGCCACCCCGCTCAGGGTACAGGGCTCGAACACCGGGGAGCTGTTTTTT. Protein product: CATPLRVQGSNTGELFF.

This clonotype appeared a few times. The CDR3 loop is CSARRVGDNYGYTF. CDR3 nucleotide sequence: TGCAGTGCTAGACGGGTGGGGGACAACTATGGCTACACCTTC. This rearrangement joins TRBV20-1 to TRBJ1-2; D is possibly TRBD1 (5 bases). V lost 2 bases and J 2 bases, leaving 12 bases between the germline ends. CDR3 length: 14 residues. Germline CDR1 reads DFQATT; CDR2 reads SNEGSKA (reference sequence).

This clonotype was observed at least ten times. This rearrangement joins TRBV12-3 or TRBV12-4 to TRBJ2-4; a possible D gene is TRBD1 (6 bases). This CDR3 has 13 amino acids. With 6 bases removed from V and 1 base from J, the gap between germline ends came to 7 bases. CDR3 sequence (DNA): TGTGCCAGCAGCACAGGGGCCAAAAACATTCAGTACTTC. This translates into CASSTGAKNIQYF.

This sequence joins TRBV6-5 and TRBJ2-1; TRBD1 matches 12 bases. This CDR3 has 15 amino acids. V trimming: 2 bases; J trimming: 6 bases; junction bases outside the gene matches: 2. In germline, CDR1 is MNHEY, CDR2 SVGAGI. The CDR3, as DNA: TGTGCCAGCAGTTACGGGACAGGGGGCCCCAATGAGCAGTTCTTC. Translated, it gives CASSYGTGGPNEQFF.

This clonotype was recorded a few times. The chain couples TRBV7-9 to TRBJ2-7; 7 bases fit TRBD1. After removal of 4 bases from V and 3 bases from J, the junction contained 3 bases not matched to a gene. This CDR3 comprises 13 residues. Germline CDR1 and CDR2: SEHNR and FQNEAQ (reference sequence). This CDR3 is CASSSGQIYEQYF. In DNA, the CDR3 is TGTGCCAGCAGCTCGGGACAGATCTACGAGCAGTACTTC.

The genes are TRBV11-1 and TRBJ2-1, with TRBD2 identical over 10 bases. The CDR3 contains 13 residues. J lost 14 bases, V lost 4 bases, and 8 bases had no gene match. Germline-derived CDR1 and CDR2 are SGHAT and FQDESV (reference sequence). CDR3 protein: CASSSAGGPAEFF. As DNA, the CDR3 is TGTGCCAGCAGCTCAGCGGGGGGGCCCGCGGAGTTCTTC.

The table lists this clonotype with a few counts. The V gene is TRBV5-4, the J gene TRBJ2-1; D ambiguous. The CDR3 is made up of 17 amino acids. Trimming stripped 0 bases from V and 3 bases from J, with 16 bases between. CDR1 is SGHNT, CDR2 YYREEE, per germline (reference sequence). The CDR3 nucleotides are TGTGCCAGCAGCTTGGGAGGCTGGGCAGGCGACTACAATGAGCAGTTCTTC. Its translation is CASSLGGWAGDYNEQFF.